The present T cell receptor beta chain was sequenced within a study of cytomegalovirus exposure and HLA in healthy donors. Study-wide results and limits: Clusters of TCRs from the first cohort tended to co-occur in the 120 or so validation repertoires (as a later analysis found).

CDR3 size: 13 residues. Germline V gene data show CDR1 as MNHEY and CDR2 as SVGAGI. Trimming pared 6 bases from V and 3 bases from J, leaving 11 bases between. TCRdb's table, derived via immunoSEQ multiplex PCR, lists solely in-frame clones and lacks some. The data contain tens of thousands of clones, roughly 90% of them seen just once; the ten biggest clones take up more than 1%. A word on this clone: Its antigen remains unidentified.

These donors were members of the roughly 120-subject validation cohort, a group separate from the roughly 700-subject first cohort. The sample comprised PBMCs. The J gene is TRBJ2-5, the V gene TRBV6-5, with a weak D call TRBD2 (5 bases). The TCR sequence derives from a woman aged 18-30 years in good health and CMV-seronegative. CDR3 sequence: CASRRSGEETQYF. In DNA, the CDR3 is TGTGCCAGCAGGAGGTCCGGGGAAGAGACCCAGTACTTC.